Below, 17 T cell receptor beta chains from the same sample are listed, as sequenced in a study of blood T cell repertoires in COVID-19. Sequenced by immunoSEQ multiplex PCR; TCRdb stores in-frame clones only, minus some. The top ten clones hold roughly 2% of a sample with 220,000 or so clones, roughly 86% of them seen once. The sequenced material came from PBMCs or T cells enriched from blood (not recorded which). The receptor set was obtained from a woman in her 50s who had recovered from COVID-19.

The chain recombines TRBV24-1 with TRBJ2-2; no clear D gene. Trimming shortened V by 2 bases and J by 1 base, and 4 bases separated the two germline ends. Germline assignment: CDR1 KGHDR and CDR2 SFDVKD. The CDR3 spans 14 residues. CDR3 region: CATSDYRNTGELFF. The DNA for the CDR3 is TGTGCCACCAGTGATTACAGGAACACCGGGGAGCTGTTTTTT.

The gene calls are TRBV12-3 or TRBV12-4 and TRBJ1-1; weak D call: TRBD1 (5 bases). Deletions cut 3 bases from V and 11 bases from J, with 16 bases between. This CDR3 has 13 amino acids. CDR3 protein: CASSFRGAQDAFF. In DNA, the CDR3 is TGTGCCAGCAGTTTCCGCGGGGCACAGGACGCTTTCTTT.

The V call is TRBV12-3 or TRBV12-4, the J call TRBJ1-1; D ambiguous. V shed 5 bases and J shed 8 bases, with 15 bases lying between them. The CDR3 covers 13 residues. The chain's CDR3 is CASSKTRGGEAFF. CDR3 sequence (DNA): TGTGCCAGCAGTAAAACCCGTGGCGGAGAAGCTTTCTTT.

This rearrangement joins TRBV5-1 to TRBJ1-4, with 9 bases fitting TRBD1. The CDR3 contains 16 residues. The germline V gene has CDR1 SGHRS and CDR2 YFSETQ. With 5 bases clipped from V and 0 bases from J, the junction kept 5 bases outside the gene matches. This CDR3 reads CASSNRGLATNEKLFF. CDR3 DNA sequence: TGCGCCAGCAGTAACAGGGGGCTAGCAACTAATGAAAAACTGTTTTTT.

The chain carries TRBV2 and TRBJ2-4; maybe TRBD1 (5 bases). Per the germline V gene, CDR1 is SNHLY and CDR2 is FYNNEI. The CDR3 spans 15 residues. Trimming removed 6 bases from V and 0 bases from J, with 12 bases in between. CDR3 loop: CASRPTVLAKNIQYF. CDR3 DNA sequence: TGTGCCAGCAGACCGACAGTACTAGCCAAAAACATTCAGTACTTC.

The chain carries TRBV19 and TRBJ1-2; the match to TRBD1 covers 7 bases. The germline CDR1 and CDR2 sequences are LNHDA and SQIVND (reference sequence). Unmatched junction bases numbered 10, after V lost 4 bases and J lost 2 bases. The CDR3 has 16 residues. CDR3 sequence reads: CASSNGQVLTNYGYTF. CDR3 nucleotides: TGTGCCAGTAGTAACGGACAGGTGTTAACGAACTATGGCTACACCTTC. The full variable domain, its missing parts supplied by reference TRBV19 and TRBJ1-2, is DGGITQSPKYLFRKEGQNVTLSCEQNLNHDAMYWYRQDPGQGLRLIYYSQIVNDFQKGDIAEGYSVSREKKESFPLTVTSAQKNPTAFYLCASSNGQVLTNYGYTFGSGTRLTVV.

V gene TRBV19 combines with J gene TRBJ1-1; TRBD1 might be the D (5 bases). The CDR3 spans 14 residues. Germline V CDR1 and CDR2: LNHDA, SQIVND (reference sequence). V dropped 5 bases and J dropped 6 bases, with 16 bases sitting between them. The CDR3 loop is CASSPRVYKPEAFF. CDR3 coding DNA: TGTGCCAGTAGTCCCAGGGTCTATAAGCCTGAAGCTTTCTTT.

The CDR3 protein is CASSQEKTESTDTQYF. The CDR3 DNA reads as TGTGCCAGCAGCCAAGAGAAGACAGAGAGCACAGATACGCAGTATTTT. The J gene is TRBJ2-3, the V gene TRBV3-1 (or the pseudogene TRBV3-2), with a possible D match to TRBD1 (5 bases). The V and J ends lost 0 bases and 0 bases respectively, with 10 bases between them. The CDR3 is made up of 16 amino acids. Germline CDR1 LGHDT, CDR2 YNNKEL (reference sequence).

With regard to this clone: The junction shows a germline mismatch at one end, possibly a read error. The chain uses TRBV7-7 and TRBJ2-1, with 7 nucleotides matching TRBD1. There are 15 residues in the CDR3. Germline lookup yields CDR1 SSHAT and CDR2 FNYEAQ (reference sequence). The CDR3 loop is CASSSGQSSYNEQFF. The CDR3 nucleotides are TGTGCTAGCAGCTCGGGACAGAGCTCCTACAATGAGCAGTTCTTC.

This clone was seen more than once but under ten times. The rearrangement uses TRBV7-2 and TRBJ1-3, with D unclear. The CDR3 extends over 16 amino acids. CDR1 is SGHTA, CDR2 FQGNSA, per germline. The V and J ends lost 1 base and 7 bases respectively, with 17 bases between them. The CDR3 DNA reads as TGTGCCAGCAGCTTAGGGGAGAGCGGAGGGAGGAACACCATATATTTT. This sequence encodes CASSLGESGGRNTIYF.

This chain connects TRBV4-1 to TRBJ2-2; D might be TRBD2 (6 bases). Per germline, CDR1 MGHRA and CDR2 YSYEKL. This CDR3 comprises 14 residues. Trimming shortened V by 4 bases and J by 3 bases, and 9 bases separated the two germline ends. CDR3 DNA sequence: TGCGCCAGCAGCCGCCTAGCGTACACCGGGGAGCTGTTTTTT. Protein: CASSRLAYTGELFF.

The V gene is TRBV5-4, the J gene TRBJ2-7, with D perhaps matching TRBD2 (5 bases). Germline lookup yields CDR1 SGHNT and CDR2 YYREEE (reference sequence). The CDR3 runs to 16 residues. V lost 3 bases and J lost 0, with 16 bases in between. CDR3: CASSSSGSRVSYEQYF. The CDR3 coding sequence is TGTGCCAGCAGCTCCTCGGGAAGCCGGGTCTCCTACGAGCAGTACTTC.

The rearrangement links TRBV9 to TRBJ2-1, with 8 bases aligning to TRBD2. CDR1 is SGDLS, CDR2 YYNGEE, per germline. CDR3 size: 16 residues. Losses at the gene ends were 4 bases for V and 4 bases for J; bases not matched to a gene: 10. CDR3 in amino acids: CASSPETGGEYNEQFF. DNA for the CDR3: TGTGCCAGCAGCCCAGAGACGGGGGGGGAGTACAATGAGCAGTTCTTC.

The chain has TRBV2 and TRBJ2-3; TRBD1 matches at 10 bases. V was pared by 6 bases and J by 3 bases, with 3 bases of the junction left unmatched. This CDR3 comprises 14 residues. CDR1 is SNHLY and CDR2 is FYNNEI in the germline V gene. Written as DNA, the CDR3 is TGTGCCAGCAGGGACAGGGGGAAAACAGATACGCAGTATTTT. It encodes CASRDRGKTDTQYF. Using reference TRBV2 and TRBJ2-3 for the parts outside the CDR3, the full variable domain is EPEVTQTPSHQVTQMGQEVILRCVPISNHLYFYWYRQILGQKVEFLVSFYNNEISEKSEIFDDQFSVERPDGSNFTLKIRSTKLEDSAMYFCASRDRGKTDTQYFGPGTRLTVL.

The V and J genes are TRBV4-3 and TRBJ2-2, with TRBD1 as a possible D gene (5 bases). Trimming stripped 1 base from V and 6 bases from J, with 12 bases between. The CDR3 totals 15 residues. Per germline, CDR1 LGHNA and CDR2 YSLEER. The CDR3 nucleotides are TGCGCCAGCAGCCAAGGAAATCAGGGTGCCGGGGAGCTGTTTTTT. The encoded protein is CASSQGNQGAGELFF.

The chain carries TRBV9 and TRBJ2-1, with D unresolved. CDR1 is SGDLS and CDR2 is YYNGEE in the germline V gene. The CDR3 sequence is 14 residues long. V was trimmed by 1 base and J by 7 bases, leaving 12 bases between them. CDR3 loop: CASSVTPSGNEQFF. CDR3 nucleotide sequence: TGTGCCAGCAGCGTAACCCCTAGTGGGAATGAGCAGTTCTTC. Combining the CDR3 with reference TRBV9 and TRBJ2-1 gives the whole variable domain DSGVTQTPKHLITATGQRVTLRCSPRSGDLSVYWYQQSLDQGLQFLIQYYNGEERAKGNILERFSAQQFPDLHSELNLSSLELGDSALYFCASSVTPSGNEQFFGPGTRLTVL.

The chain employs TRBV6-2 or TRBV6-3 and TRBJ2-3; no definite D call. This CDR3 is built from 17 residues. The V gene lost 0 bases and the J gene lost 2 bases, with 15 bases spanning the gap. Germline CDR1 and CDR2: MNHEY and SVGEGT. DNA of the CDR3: TGTGCCAGCAGTTACTCTAGCTCGAGGAGCTACACAGATACGCAGTATTTT. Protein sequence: CASSYSSSRSYTDTQYF.